Listed below are T cell receptor beta chains from one sample, sequenced in a study of breast tumors, draining lymph nodes, adjacent tissues. MiXCR was run by TCRdb on the multiplex PCR reads, yielding one entry per CDR3 protein. The sample yields fewer than 250,000 distinct CDR3 sequences, around 32% seen once. Sequences were obtained from axillary lymph node tissue. The receptors stem from a female donor with breast cancer. Some clones in this sample may be carry-over from other donors' samples. Each CDR3 is given with its conserved first and last residue. The D gene is left open where the match is weak. Clone size is stated in some rows and not others, as once, few, many or a class when expanded.

j_call	v_call	clone_size	d_call	cdr3_nt	cdr3_aa
TRBJ2-1	TRBV27	many	TRBD2	TGTGCCAGCAGGACCACTAGCGGGAGAACGGGTGAGCAGTTCTTC	CASRTTSGRTGEQFF
TRBJ2-7	TRBV29-1	NA	NA	TGCAGCGCATACGAGCAGGAAGGACACGAGCAGTACTTC	CSAYEQEGHEQYF
TRBJ2-1	TRBV6-2/TRBV6-3	few	TRBD2	TGTGCCAGCAGTTACTCGTGGGGACTAGGCAATGAGCAGTTCTTC	CASSYSWGLGNEQFF
TRBJ1-5	TRBV10-3	many	NA	TGTGCCACTGGCCCCAGAGATCAGCCCCAGCATTTT	CATGPRDQPQHF
TRBJ2-1	TRBV6-2/TRBV6-3	few	NA	TGTGCCAGCAGTTACTCCACCCTAGCAGTGGAGCAGTTCTTC	CASSYSTLAVEQFF
TRBJ1-5	TRBV6-2/TRBV6-3	NA	TRBD1	TGTGCCAGCAGTTACGGCGGGACAGGTAGCAATCAGCCCCAGCATTTT	CASSYGGTGSNQPQHF
TRBJ2-7	TRBV7-9	many	NA	TGTGCCAGCAGCCGAGCCCCGACATACGAGCAGTACTTC	CASSRAPTYEQYF
TRBJ2-7	TRBV4-3	many	NA	TGCGCCAGCAGCCGGGAGCTAGACTACGAGCAGTACTTC	CASSRELDYEQYF
TRBJ1-6	TRBV5-1	many	NA	TGCGCCAGCAGCTGGGCCGCGAATTCACCCCTCCACTTT	CASSWAANSPLHF
TRBJ1-1	TRBV7-3	NA	NA	TGTGCCAGCAGCTTAAAGGGGGGGGGAGCCATGAACACTGAAGCTTTCTTT	CASSLKGGGAMNTEAFF
TRBJ2-3	TRBV19	NA	TRBD1	TGTGCCAGTAGAGGACAGGGGGCCGGAGATACGCAGTATTTT	CASRGQGAGDTQYF
TRBJ1-1	TRBV5-1	few	TRBD1	TGCGCCAGCAGCCGCGACAGGGGGAACACTGAAGCTTTCTTT	CASSRDRGNTEAFF
TRBJ2-7	TRBV25-1	NA	NA	TGTGCCAGCAGTCCCCGAGCCGGGCGGCGGCAGTACTTC	CASSPRAGRRQYF
TRBJ2-3	TRBV28	NA	NA	TGTGCCAGCAGTTTTCTGACAGGTTTTAGCACAGATACGCAGTATTTT	CASSFLTGFSTDTQYF
TRBJ1-4	TRBV20-1	once	NA	TGCAGTGCTAGTGTTCCAGGCTCTGGGGACAATGAAAAACTGTTTTTT	CSASVPGSGDNEKLFF
TRBJ1-3	TRBV5-8	many	NA	TGTGCCAGCTCGCTCCTCGGGGGTAACACCATATATTTT	CASSLLGGNTIYF
TRBJ2-7	TRBV29-1	many	NA	TGCAGCGTTGAGGCTGGGGACGAGCAGTACTTC	CSVEAGDEQYF
TRBJ1-6	TRBV28	many	TRBD1	TGTGCCAGCATCCAGGGGGGTTCACCCCTCCACTTT	CASIQGGSPLHF
TRBJ2-1	TRBV19	many	TRBD2	TGTGCCAGCCTAGCGGGAGGGAGTGGGAGATACAATGAGCAGTTCTTC	CASLAGGSGRYNEQFF
TRBJ2-1	TRBV7-2	many	TRBD2	TGTGCCAGCAGCGTTGGACTAGCGGGAGGCCGGGGCTACAATGAGCAGTTCTTC	CASSVGLAGGRGYNEQFF
TRBJ2-3	TRBV7-3	many	NA	TGTGCCAGCAGCTCCGCCGGAGCCGTACTGGAAGATACGCAGTATTTT	CASSSAGAVLEDTQYF
TRBJ2-7	TRBV13	many	TRBD2	TGTGCCAGCAGCTTAGTACTAGCGGGAGGGCCGGGTTACGAGCAGTACTTC	CASSLVLAGGPGYEQYF
TRBJ1-5	TRBV7-9	many	TRBD1	TGTGCCAGCAGCCTTTCGACAGGGGGCAATCAGCCCCAGCATTTT	CASSLSTGGNQPQHF
TRBJ1-6	TRBV24-1	NA	NA	TGTGCCACCAGTGCTAGAGATGAACGGGATTCACCCCTCCACTTT	CATSARDERDSPLHF
TRBJ2-7	TRBV19	NA	NA	TGTGCCAGTAGTAGCCTGGGCGCCGGGACTGCCTACGAGCAGTGCTTC	CASSSLGAGTAYEQCF